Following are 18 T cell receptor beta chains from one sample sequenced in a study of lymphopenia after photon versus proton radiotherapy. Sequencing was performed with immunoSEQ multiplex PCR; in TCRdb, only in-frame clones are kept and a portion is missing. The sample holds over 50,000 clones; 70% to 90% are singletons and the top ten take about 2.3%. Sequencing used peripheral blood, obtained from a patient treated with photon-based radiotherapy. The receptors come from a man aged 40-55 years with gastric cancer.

CDR3 region: CASGLATETQYF. The CDR3 DNA is TGTGCTAGTGGTTTGGCGACCGAGACCCAGTACTTC. The chain couples TRBV12-5 to TRBJ2-5; D not certain. The CDR3 is 12 amino acids. Per germline, CDR1 LGHNT and CDR2 FRNRAP. V shed 1 base and J shed 5 bases, with 5 bases lying between them.

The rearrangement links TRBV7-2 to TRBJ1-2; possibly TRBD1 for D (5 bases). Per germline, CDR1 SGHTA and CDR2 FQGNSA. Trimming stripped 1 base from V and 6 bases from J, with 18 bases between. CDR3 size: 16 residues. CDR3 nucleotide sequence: TGTGCCAGCAGCTTAGGGCCGGGCCAGGGCCCTAATGGCTACACCTTC. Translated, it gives CASSLGPGQGPNGYTF.

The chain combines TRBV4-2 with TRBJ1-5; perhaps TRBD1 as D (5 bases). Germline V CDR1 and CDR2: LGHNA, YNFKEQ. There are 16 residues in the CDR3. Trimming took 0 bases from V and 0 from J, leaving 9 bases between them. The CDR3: CASSQDGGGSNQPQHF. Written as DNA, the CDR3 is TGTGCCAGCAGCCAAGATGGGGGAGGTAGCAATCAGCCCCAGCATTTT.

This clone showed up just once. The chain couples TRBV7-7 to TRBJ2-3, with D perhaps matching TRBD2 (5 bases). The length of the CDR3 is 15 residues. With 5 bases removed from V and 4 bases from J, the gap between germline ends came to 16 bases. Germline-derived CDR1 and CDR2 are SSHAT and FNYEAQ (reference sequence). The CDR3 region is CASSPGGGRADTQYF. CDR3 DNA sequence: TGTGCCAGCAGCCCCGGTGGAGGTCGGGCAGATACGCAGTATTTT.

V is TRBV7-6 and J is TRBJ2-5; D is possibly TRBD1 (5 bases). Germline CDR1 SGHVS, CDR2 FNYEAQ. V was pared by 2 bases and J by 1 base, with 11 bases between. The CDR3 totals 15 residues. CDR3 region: CASSLLSTGQETQYF. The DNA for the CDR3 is TGTGCCAGCAGCTTATTAAGTACAGGCCAAGAGACCCAGTACTTC.

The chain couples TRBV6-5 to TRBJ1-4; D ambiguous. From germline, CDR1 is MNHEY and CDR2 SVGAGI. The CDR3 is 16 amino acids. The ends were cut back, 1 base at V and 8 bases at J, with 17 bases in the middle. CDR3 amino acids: CASSYYPSDLGEKLFF. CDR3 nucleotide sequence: TGTGCCAGCAGTTACTACCCCTCGGATTTGGGCGAAAAACTGTTTTTT.

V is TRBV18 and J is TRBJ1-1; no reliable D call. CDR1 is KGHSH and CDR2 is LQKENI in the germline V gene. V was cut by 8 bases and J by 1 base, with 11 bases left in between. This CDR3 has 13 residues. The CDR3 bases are TGTGCCAGCCTCACCGGCGAGAACACTGAAGCTTTCTTT. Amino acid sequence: CASLTGENTEAFF.

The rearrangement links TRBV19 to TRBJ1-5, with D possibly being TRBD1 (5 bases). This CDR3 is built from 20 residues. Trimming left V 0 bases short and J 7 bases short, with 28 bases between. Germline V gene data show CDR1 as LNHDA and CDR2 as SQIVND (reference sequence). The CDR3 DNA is TGTGCCAGTAGTATAGATCAATTAGGCCGCAGGGCAAGGGGAGAGCAGCCCCAGCATTTT. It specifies CASSIDQLGRRARGEQPQHF.

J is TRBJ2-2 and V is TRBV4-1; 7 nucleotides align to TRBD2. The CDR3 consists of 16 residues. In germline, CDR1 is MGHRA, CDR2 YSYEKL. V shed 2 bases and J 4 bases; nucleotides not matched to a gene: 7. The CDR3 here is CASSQHSGGGTGELFF. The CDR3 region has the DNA TGCGCCAGCAGCCAACATTCGGGGGGTGGCACCGGGGAGCTGTTTTTT.

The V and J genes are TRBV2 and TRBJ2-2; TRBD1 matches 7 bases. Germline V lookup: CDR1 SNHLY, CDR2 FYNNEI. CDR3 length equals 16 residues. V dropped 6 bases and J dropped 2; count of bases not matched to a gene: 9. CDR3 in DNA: TGTGCCAGCAGCGGGACAGATCCTACAAACACCGGGGAGCTGTTTTTT. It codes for CASSGTDPTNTGELFF.

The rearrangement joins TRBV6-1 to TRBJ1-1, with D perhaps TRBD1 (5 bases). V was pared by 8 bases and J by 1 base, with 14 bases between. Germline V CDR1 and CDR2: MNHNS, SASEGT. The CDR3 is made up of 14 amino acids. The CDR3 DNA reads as TGTGCCAGCTCCACCGGTGGGACGAACACTGAAGCTTTCTTT. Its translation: CASSTGGTNTEAFF.

In DNA form, the CDR3 reads TGTGCCAGCAGCCCGAGGGGGGCAGGGAACACTGAAGCTTTCTTT. It translates to CASSPRGAGNTEAFF. The gene calls are TRBV5-4 and TRBJ1-1, with D maybe TRBD1 (6 bases). The V gene's germline CDR1 is SGHNT and CDR2 YYREEE (reference sequence). V was pared by 4 bases and J by 1 base, with 14 bases between. The CDR3 loop spans 15 amino acids. Complete variable domain (other parts from reference TRBV5-4 and TRBJ1-1): ETGVTQSPTHLIKTRGQQVTLRCSSQSGHNTVSWYQQALGQGPQFIFQYYREEENGRGNFPPRFSGLQFPNYSSELNVNALELDDSALYLCASSPRGAGNTEAFFGQGTRLTVV.

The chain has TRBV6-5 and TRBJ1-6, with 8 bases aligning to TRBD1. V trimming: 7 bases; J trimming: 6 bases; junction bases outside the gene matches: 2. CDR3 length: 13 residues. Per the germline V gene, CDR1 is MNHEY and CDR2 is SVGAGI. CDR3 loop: CASNQGANSPLHF. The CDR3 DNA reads TGTGCCAGCAACCAGGGGGCTAATTCACCCCTCCACTTT.

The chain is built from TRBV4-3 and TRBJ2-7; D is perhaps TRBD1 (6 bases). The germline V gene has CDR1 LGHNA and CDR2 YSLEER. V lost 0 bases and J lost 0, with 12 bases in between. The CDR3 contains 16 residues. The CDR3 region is CASSQDPGASSYEQYF. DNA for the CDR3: TGCGCCAGCAGCCAAGATCCAGGGGCTAGCTCCTACGAGCAGTACTTC.

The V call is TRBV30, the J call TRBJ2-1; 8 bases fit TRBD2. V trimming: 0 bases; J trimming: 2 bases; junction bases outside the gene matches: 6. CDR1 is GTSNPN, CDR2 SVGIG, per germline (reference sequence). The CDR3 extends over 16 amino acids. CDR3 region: CAWSVAGALTYNEQFF. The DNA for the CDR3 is TGTGCCTGGAGTGTAGCGGGGGCCCTGACCTACAATGAGCAGTTCTTC.

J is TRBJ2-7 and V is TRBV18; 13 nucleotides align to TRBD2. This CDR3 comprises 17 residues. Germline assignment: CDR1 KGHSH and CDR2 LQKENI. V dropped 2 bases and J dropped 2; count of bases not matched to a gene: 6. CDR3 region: CASSPGTSGAKPYEQYF. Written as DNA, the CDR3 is TGTGCCAGCTCACCAGGGACTAGCGGGGCTAAACCCTACGAGCAGTACTTC.

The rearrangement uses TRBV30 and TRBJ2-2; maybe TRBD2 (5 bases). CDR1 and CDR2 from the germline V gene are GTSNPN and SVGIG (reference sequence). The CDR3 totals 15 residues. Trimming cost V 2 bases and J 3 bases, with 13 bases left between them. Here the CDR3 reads CAWSRPGTHTGELFF. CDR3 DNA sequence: TGTGCCTGGAGTAGACCGGGAACCCACACCGGGGAGCTGTTTTTT. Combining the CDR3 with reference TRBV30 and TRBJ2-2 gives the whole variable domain SQTIHQWPATLVQPVGSPLSLECTVEGTSNPNLYWYRQAAGRGLQLLFYSVGIGQISSEVPQNLSASRPQDRQFILSSKKLLLSDSGFYLCAWSRPGTHTGELFFGEGSRLTVL.

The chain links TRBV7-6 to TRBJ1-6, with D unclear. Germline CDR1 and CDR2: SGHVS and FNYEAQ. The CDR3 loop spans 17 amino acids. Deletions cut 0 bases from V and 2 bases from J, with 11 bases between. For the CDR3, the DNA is TGTGCCAGCAGCTTAGCCGCCGGAGGCGCCTATAATTCACCCCTCCACTTT. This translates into CASSLAAGGAYNSPLHF.